This T cell receptor (beta chain) was identified in a study of blood T cell repertoires in COVID-19. Study background: Specimens from acute and convalescent COVID-19 originated in the United States, Italy and Spain. The analysed material was cDNA or gDNA that came from T cells, B-cell-depleted T cells, or PBMCs.

Method: immunoSEQ multiplex PCR; TCRdb's copy keeps in-frame clones and lacks some. The sample has 250,000 to 350,000 clones; approximately 88% are singletons. Trimming took 10 bases from V and 2 from J; bases not matched to a gene: 7. Germline lookup yields CDR1 MDHEN and CDR2 SYDVKM. The CDR3 is 13 residues long. This TCR was sampled from a human donor with COVID-19, enrolled during active disease. The donor label of this sample is uncertain. The source material was peripheral blood. V gene TRBV28 combines with J gene TRBJ2-7; 8 nucleotides line up with TRBD1. This CDR3 is CATDGTGTYEQYF. For the CDR3, the DNA is TGTGCCACCGACGGGACAGGAACCTACGAGCAGTACTTC.